The present T cell receptor beta chain was sequenced within a study of blood T cell repertoires in COVID-19. Assay: immunoSEQ multiplex PCR; the TCRdb copy retains only in-frame clones and omits some. The sample consists of a few hundred thousand clones, 89% of them appearing once. The CDR3 length is 14 residues. V was pared by 5 bases and J by 0 bases, with 11 bases between. Germline V gene lookup returns CDR1 SGHDT and CDR2 YYEEEE. Material for sequencing was peripheral blood. The chain is built from TRBV5-6 and TRBJ1-1, with D unclear. This sequence was found in a man aged 35 to 55 with acute or convalescent COVID-19. The CDR3: CASSQQTMNTEAFF. The CDR3 DNA follows: TGTGCCAGCAGTCAACAGACCATGAACACTGAAGCTTTCTTT.